This TCR beta chain was obtained from a study of blood T cell repertoires in COVID-19. Across the whole study: Spain, Italy and the United States supplied samples that represented acute and convalescent COVID-19. The analysed material was cDNA or gDNA that came from T cells, B-cell-depleted T cells, or PBMCs.

The germline V gene has CDR1 SEHNR and CDR2 FQNEAQ (reference sequence). The CDR3 is 14 residues long. V lost 7 bases, J lost 6 bases, and 3 bases stayed unmatched. This clone was observed many times. Repertoires were generated with immunoSEQ multiplex PCR, while TCRdb's copy carries only in-frame clones and drops some. The sample contains about 110,000 clones, over 60% of which appear only once. It was during active infection that Seattle patients were enrolled and then longitudinally followed. The sequenced sample was peripheral blood. The source of this sequence is an elderly man with COVID-19, enrolled during active disease. The V gene is TRBV7-9, the J gene TRBJ2-3; 14 positions agree with TRBD2. CDR3 sequence reads: CASMRLAGGDTQYF. The CDR3 DNA sequence: TGTGCCAGCATGCGACTAGCGGGAGGGGATACGCAGTATTTT. Complete variable domain (other parts from reference TRBV7-9 and TRBJ2-3): DTGVSQNPRHKITKRGQNVTFRCDPISEHNRLYWYRQTLGQGPEFLTYFQNEAQLEKSRLLSDRFSAERPKGSFSTLEIQRTEQGDSAMYLCASMRLAGGDTQYFGPGTRLTVL.